These T cell receptor beta chains were read from a single sample in a study of T cells in Graves' hyperthyroidism and ophthalmopathy. One entry per CDR3 protein, called by TCRdb with MiXCR from the multiplex PCR reads. The data show about 640,000 distinct CDR3 sequences, 20% seen once. The specimen was blood. Receptors were obtained from a man aged 25-45 years with Graves' ophthalmopathy. Both conserved end residues are part of each CDR3. D genes are given only for firm matches. Clone size is shown for a subset of rows, as once, few, many or a class of expanded clone.

D gene: NA
V gene: TRBV27
clone size: many
J gene: TRBJ2-1
CDR3 protein: CASSFVRGPSNEQFF
CDR3 DNA: TGTGCCAGCAGTTTTGTCCGTGGTCCGTCCAATGAGCAGTTCTTC

D gene: NA
V gene: TRBV7-6
clone size: many
J gene: TRBJ1-4
CDR3 protein: CASSLGGPNEKLFF
CDR3 DNA: TGTGCCAGCAGCTTAGGGGGCCCTAATGAAAAACTGTTTTTT

D gene: NA
V gene: TRBV12-3/TRBV12-4
clone size: NA
J gene: TRBJ2-1
CDR3 protein: CASSLEQGYNEQFF
CDR3 DNA: TGTGCCAGCAGTTTGGAACAGGGATACAATGAGCAGTTCTTC

D gene: TRBD1
V gene: TRBV7-3
clone size: NA
J gene: TRBJ1-3
CDR3 protein: CASGTGQGNTIYF
CDR3 DNA: TGTGCCTCAGGGACAGGGCAAGGAAACACCATATATTTT

D gene: NA
V gene: TRBV2
clone size: NA
J gene: TRBJ2-7
CDR3 protein: CASSAGRSYEQYF
CDR3 DNA: TGTGCCAGCAGTGCAGGCAGGAGCTACGAGCAGTACTTC

D gene: NA
V gene: TRBV10-1
clone size: few
J gene: TRBJ2-7
CDR3 protein: CASRGGVLAGEQYF
CDR3 DNA: TGCGCCAGCCGCGGCGGGGTGTTGGCCGGGGAGCAGTACTTC

D gene: TRBD2
V gene: TRBV30
clone size: few
J gene: TRBJ2-1
CDR3 protein: CAWSAGTSSYNEQFF
CDR3 DNA: TGTGCCTGGAGTGCCGGGACTAGCTCTTACAATGAGCAGTTCTTC

D gene: TRBD1
V gene: TRBV28
clone size: many
J gene: TRBJ1-1
CDR3 protein: CASSIVRGLTEAFF
CDR3 DNA: TGTGCCAGCAGCATCGTCAGGGGGCTGACTGAAGCTTTCTTT

D gene: NA
V gene: TRBV18
clone size: many
J gene: TRBJ2-3
CDR3 protein: CASSPLADTQYF
CDR3 DNA: TGTGCCAGCTCACCACTCGCAGATACGCAGTATTTT

D gene: NA
V gene: TRBV20-1
clone size: many
J gene: TRBJ1-5
CDR3 protein: CSAKTGNSNQPQHF
CDR3 DNA: TGCAGTGCGAAGACAGGTAATAGCAATCAGCCCCAGCATTTT

D gene: TRBD2
V gene: TRBV28
clone size: few
J gene: TRBJ2-7
CDR3 protein: CASTSGTSGNYEQYF
CDR3 DNA: TGTGCCAGCACCTCTGGGACTAGCGGGAACTACGAGCAGTACTTC

D gene: NA
V gene: TRBV5-1
clone size: NA
J gene: TRBJ2-2
CDR3 protein: CASSLKGLRTGELFF
CDR3 DNA: TGCGCCAGCAGCTTGAAGGGGCTGAGGACCGGGGAGCTGTTTTTT

D gene: TRBD2
V gene: TRBV2
clone size: few
J gene: TRBJ2-7
CDR3 protein: CASLGGLAGGGYEQYF
CDR3 DNA: TGTGCCAGCCTCGGGGGACTAGCGGGAGGTGGGTACGAGCAGTACTTC

D gene: NA
V gene: TRBV2
clone size: many
J gene: TRBJ2-5
CDR3 protein: CASIASGPQETQYF
CDR3 DNA: TGTGCCAGCATCGCCTCGGGACCACAAGAGACCCAGTACTTC

D gene: NA
V gene: TRBV11-2
clone size: many
J gene: TRBJ2-2
CDR3 protein: CASSLRSLTGELFF
CDR3 DNA: TGTGCCAGCAGCTTACGGTCTTTAACCGGGGAGCTGTTTTTT

D gene: NA
V gene: TRBV29-1
clone size: few
J gene: TRBJ1-1
CDR3 protein: CSVKLTGEAFF
CDR3 DNA: TGCAGCGTCAAGCTTACAGGTGAAGCTTTCTTT